The 22 T cell receptor beta chains below all came from one sample that was sequenced in a study of identical twins. TCRdb re-derived calls from the 5' RACE reads in MiXCR, one entry per CDR3 protein. Of 500,000 to 600,000 distinct CDR3 sequences listed, 20% to 25% are singletons. The sample was also linked to a second study, of T cells expressing NK-cell markers.

Sequenced material: CD4+ T cells sorted from blood. Receptor source: a young woman in good health.

J is TRBJ2-7 and V is TRBV2, with D possibly TRBD2 on 6 matching bases. V lost 4 bases and J 4 bases, leaving 14 bases between the germline ends. CDR1 and CDR2 from the germline V gene are SNHLY and FYNNEI. This CDR3 spans 14 amino acids. Written as DNA, the CDR3 is TGTGCCAGCAGTGTATCTAGCGCCGGTTACGAGCAGTACTTC. It specifies CASSVSSAGYEQYF.

The chain recombines TRBV18 with TRBJ1-1; perhaps TRBD1 as D (6 bases). The V gene lost 7 bases and the J gene lost 2 bases, with 11 bases spanning the gap. The V gene's germline CDR1 is KGHSH and CDR2 LQKENI. The CDR3 consists of 13 residues. CDR3 protein: CASYEQGNTEAFF. In nucleotides, the CDR3 is TGTGCCAGCTACGAACAGGGAAACACTGAAGCTTTCTTT. The full variable domain, its missing parts supplied by reference TRBV18 and TRBJ1-1, is NAGVMQNPRHLVRRRGQEARLRCSPMKGHSHVYWYRQLPEEGLKFMVYLQKENIIDESGMPKERFSAEFPKEGPSILRIQQVVRGDSAAYFCASYEQGNTEAFFGQGTRLTVV.

The chain has TRBV20-1 and TRBJ2-4; D is perhaps TRBD1 (6 bases). In germline, CDR1 is DFQATT, CDR2 SNEGSKA (reference sequence). Between the trimmed V and J ends, which lost 0 bases and 8 bases, there was a span of 17 bases. The CDR3 totals 15 residues. CDR3 bases: TGCAGTGCTAGAGATCCTTGGGGGAAGGGGGACATTCAGTACTTC. Protein product: CSARDPWGKGDIQYF.

The gene calls are TRBV29-1 and TRBJ1-2; TRBD1 agrees at 7 bases. Germline V gene sequence: CDR1 SQVTM, CDR2 ANQGSEA. The V and J ends lost 6 bases and 8 bases, in that order; junction bases with no gene match: 6. The CDR3 length is 11 residues. In DNA, the CDR3 is TGCAGCGTGCTGACAGGGACGGGCTACACCTTC. It encodes CSVLTGTGYTF.

The genes are TRBV3-1 and TRBJ2-1; 10 bases are shared with TRBD2. CDR1 is LGHDT, CDR2 YNNKEL, per germline (reference sequence). Trimming removed 0 bases from V and 12 bases from J; junction bases left unmatched: 5. The CDR3 length is 14 residues. The CDR3 region is CASSQEATSGAQFF. The CDR3 DNA sequence: TGTGCCAGCAGCCAAGAAGCCACTAGCGGGGCGCAGTTCTTC.

This clonotype has a handful of counts. This chain connects TRBV12-3 or TRBV12-4 to TRBJ1-2; D not certain. This CDR3 has 18 amino acids. The V end lost 6 bases, the J end lost 4 bases, and 27 bases lay between the germline ends. The CDR3 reads CASRESGRAYGSSYGYTF. The CDR3, as DNA: TGTGCCAGCAGGGAAAGCGGTCGGGCGTACGGGAGCAGCTATGGCTACACCTTC.

This clonotype was recorded a few times. The chain links TRBV12-3 or TRBV12-4 to TRBJ2-7, with D maybe TRBD2 (6 bases). Trimming removed 6 bases from V and 9 bases from J, with 12 bases in between. The CDR3 contains 11 residues. The CDR3 loop is CASSSTGVQYF. The CDR3 coding sequence is TGTGCCAGCAGCTCAACGGGGGTGCAGTACTTC.

V and J are TRBV14 and TRBJ2-5; TRBD2 is a possible D gene (6 bases). Trimming cost V 3 bases and J 4 bases, with 12 bases left between them. Germline V CDR1 and CDR2: SGHDN, FVKESK. The CDR3 contains 14 residues. The CDR3 loop is CASSHRGIPETQYF. The CDR3 DNA is TGTGCCAGCAGCCACCGGGGGATCCCAGAGACCCAGTACTTC.

A single count supports this clonotype. The chain combines TRBV11-2 with TRBJ1-1; 7 nucleotides line up with TRBD1. The CDR3 sequence is 13 residues long. V lost 5 bases, J lost 6 bases, and 6 bases stayed unmatched. The V gene's germline CDR1 is SGHAT and CDR2 FQNNGV. CDR3 in DNA: TGTGCCAGCAGCCCCCGACAGGGCTCTGAAGCTTTCTTT. As protein: CASSPRQGSEAFF.

This clonotype occurred a few times. The chain combines TRBV12-3 or TRBV12-4 with TRBJ2-7, with 7 bases aligning to TRBD2. The V gene end was trimmed by 4 bases and the J gene end by 5 bases; junction bases not matched to a gene: 11. The CDR3 loop spans 15 amino acids. Here the CDR3 DNA reads TGTGCCAGCAGTTCGGGCGGGGGTGTATTCCACGAGCAGTACTTC. Translated: CASSSGGGVFHEQYF.

This clonotype turned up a few times. The V and J genes are TRBV20-1 and TRBJ2-3, with a tentative D call TRBD2 (5 bases). The V end lost 1 base, the J end lost 4 bases, and 21 bases lay between the germline ends. The V gene's germline CDR1 is DFQATT and CDR2 SNEGSKA (reference sequence). CDR3 length: 17 amino acids. CDR3 coding DNA: TGCAGTGCTAGAGCGGCGTCGGCCCGAGGGTTAGCAGATACGCAGTATTTT. This codes for CSARAASARGLADTQYF.

The rearrangement uses TRBV10-3 and TRBJ2-3; 12 bases align to TRBD1. Germline lookup yields CDR1 ENHRY and CDR2 SYGVKD. The length of the CDR3 is 17 residues. V lost 7 bases to trimming and J lost 3 bases; unmatched junction nucleotides: 11. The CDR3 loop reads CAITDTPGQGATDTQYF. In nucleotides, the CDR3 is TGTGCCATCACCGACACCCCGGGACAGGGGGCTACAGATACGCAGTATTTT.

The table lists this clonotype with a few counts. V is TRBV20-1 and J is TRBJ1-2; TRBD1 is a possible D gene (6 bases). The germline V gene encodes CDR1 DFQATT and CDR2 SNEGSKA (reference sequence). This CDR3 has 12 amino acids. CDR3 DNA: TGCGGCGGAACAGGGAATAACTATGGCTACACCTTC. Its protein is CGGTGNNYGYTF.

V and J are TRBV4-1 and TRBJ2-5; D is uncertain. V shed 4 bases and J shed 2 bases, with 11 bases lying between them. Germline V gene lookup returns CDR1 MGHRA and CDR2 YSYEKL. The CDR3 is 14 amino acids. In DNA form, the CDR3 reads TGCGCCAGCAGCCCCAGGTGGGGACAAGAGACCCAGTACTTC. This sequence encodes CASSPRWGQETQYF.

This clonotype has more than one count but fewer than ten. The chain joins TRBV5-6 to TRBJ2-4; no definite D call. This CDR3 contains 14 residues. V was shortened by 0 bases and J by 6 bases, with 10 bases between the two germline ends. Germline CDR1 and CDR2: SGHDT and YYEEEE. The chain's CDR3 is CASSLDGSRNIQYF. CDR3 nucleotides: TGTGCCAGCAGCTTGGACGGCAGCCGAAACATTCAGTACTTC.

This clonotype was detected only a few times. This sequence joins TRBV29-1 and TRBJ1-2; the D gene is possibly TRBD1 (6 bases). The length of the CDR3 is 14 residues. V lost 7 bases, J lost 7 bases, and 22 bases lay in between. Germline-derived CDR1 and CDR2 are SQVTM and ANQGSEA. CDR3 nucleotides: TGCAGCGCATCGAACTACAGGGTAGGAGGTGGCTACACCTTC. Its protein product is CSASNYRVGGGYTF. The full variable domain, completed using reference TRBV29-1 and TRBJ1-2, is SAVISQKPSRDICQRGTSLTIQCQVDSQVTMMFWYRQQPGQSLTLIATANQGSEATYESGFVIDKFPISRPNLTFSTLTVSNMSPEDSSIYLCSASNYRVGGGYTFGSGTRLTVV.

This clonotype was recorded at least ten times. V gene TRBV20-1 combines with J gene TRBJ2-5, with D unclear. The CDR3 consists of 14 residues. In germline, CDR1 is DFQATT, CDR2 SNEGSKA (reference sequence). Trimming removed 3 bases from V and 1 base from J, with 12 bases in between. This chain's CDR3 is CSARGPAVQETQYF. The CDR3 bases are TGCAGTGCTAGGGGTCCGGCGGTCCAAGAGACCCAGTACTTC.

The chain joins TRBV25-1 to TRBJ2-1; D remains unclear. CDR1 and CDR2 (germline): MGHDK, SYGVNS. The CDR3 spans 18 residues. V dropped 4 bases and J dropped 0 bases, with 19 bases sitting between them. This chain's CDR3 is CASSGWLSDRSSYNEQFF. CDR3 coding DNA: TGTGCCAGCAGTGGGTGGCTGTCTGACCGGAGCTCCTACAATGAGCAGTTCTTC.

This chain connects TRBV6-5 to TRBJ1-1, with no clear D. This CDR3 contains 15 residues. Germline lookup yields CDR1 MNHEY and CDR2 SVGAGI. Between the trimmed V and J ends, which lost 1 base and 0 bases, there was a span of 9 bases. The CDR3 protein is CASSYWGVMNTEAFF. CDR3 in DNA: TGTGCCAGCAGTTACTGGGGAGTGATGAACACTGAAGCTTTCTTT.

This clonotype has just a few counts. The chain employs TRBV6-1 and TRBJ2-5; D gene unclear. This CDR3 spans 12 amino acids. V was trimmed by 1 base and J by 5 bases, leaving 5 bases between them. CDR1 is MNHNS and CDR2 is SASEGT in the germline V gene. In DNA, the CDR3 is TGTGCCAGCAGTGAAGGAAGGGAGACCCAGTACTTC. Protein sequence: CASSEGRETQYF.

The genes are TRBV15 and TRBJ2-1, with 8 bases that match TRBD2. The junction had 11 bases not matched to a gene; V was cut back by 3 bases and J by 4 bases. The CDR3 has 17 residues. Germline-derived CDR1 and CDR2 are LNHNV and YYDKDF (reference sequence). In DNA, the CDR3 is TGTGCCACCAGCAGTGGTCGGTCCAGCGGGGGATACAATGAGCAGTTCTTC. Translated, it gives CATSSGRSSGGYNEQFF.

This rearrangement joins TRBV29-1 to TRBJ2-2, with unresolved D. This CDR3 region has 12 residues. Germline assignment: CDR1 SQVTM and CDR2 ANQGSEA. Trimming cost V 5 bases and J 2 bases, with 6 bases left between them. CDR3 sequence reads: CSVNRNTGELFF. Here the CDR3 DNA reads TGCAGCGTTAACAGAAACACCGGGGAGCTGTTTTTT.